This T cell receptor (beta chain) comes out of a study of cytomegalovirus exposure and HLA in healthy donors. The CDR3 covers 14 residues. The ends were cut back, 8 bases at V and 3 bases at J, with 14 bases in the middle. Per the germline V gene, CDR1 is MNHEY and CDR2 is SMNVEV (reference sequence). This PCR relied on a set of 60 Vbeta primers and 13 Jbeta primers. Assay: immunoSEQ multiplex PCR; the TCRdb copy retains only in-frame clones and omits some. The sample holds 65,000 to 85,000 clones, roughly 70% seen once. In its sample, this clone was seen a few times. The antigen is unknown. General study points: Some V segments, TRBV6-2 and TRBV6-3 among them, were indistinguishable and were therefore excluded. It was reported that the classifier diagnosed cytomegalovirus status with high specificity and sensitivity in both the original and validation cohorts. Later analysis found that TCR beta chains associated with HLA were more clonally expanded than other, equally common chains. Most of the TCR beta V segments (in an earlier analysis) were productive either about 87% or about 30% of the time.

Sequencing used PBMCs. The sequence came from a man aged 55 to 69 in good health and CMV-seropositive. This sequence joins TRBV27 and TRBJ2-1; weak D call: TRBD1 (6 bases). CDR3 protein: CASGSGHLYNEQFF. The CDR3 nucleotides are TGTGCCAGCGGATCGGGACACCTCTACAATGAGCAGTTCTTC.